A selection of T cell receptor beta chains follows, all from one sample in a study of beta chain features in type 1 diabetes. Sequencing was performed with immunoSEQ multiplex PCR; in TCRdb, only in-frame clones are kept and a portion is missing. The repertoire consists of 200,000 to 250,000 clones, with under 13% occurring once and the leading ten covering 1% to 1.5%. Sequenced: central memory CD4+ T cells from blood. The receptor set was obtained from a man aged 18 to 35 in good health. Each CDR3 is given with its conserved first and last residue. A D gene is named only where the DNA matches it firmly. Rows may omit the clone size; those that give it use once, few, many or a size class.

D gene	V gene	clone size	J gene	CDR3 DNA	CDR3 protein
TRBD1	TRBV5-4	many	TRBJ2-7	TGTGCCAGCAGCCGACAGGGGGCGCGTGAGCAGTACTTC	CASSRQGAREQYF
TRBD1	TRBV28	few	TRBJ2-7	TGTGCCAGCAGTTCTTGGGACAGTTCCCAGATTGAGCAGTACTTC	CASSSWDSSQIEQYF
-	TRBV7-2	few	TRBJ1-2	TGTGCCAGCAGCTCCTCAGGGGCTGTAGGCTACACCTTC	CASSSSGAVGYTF
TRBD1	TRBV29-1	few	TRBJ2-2	TGCAGCGGACCCCACCCGGAGCAGGGGGCCACCGGGGAGCTGTTTTTT	CSGPHPEQGATGELFF
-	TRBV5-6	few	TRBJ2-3	TGTGCCAGCAGTTACACTGTGACAGCGACCCACACAGATACGCAGTATTTT	CASSYTVTATHTDTQYF
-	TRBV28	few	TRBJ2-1	TGTGCCAGCAGTTTAGTTGACAGGCTCTCCTACAATGAGCAGTTCTTC	CASSLVDRLSYNEQFF
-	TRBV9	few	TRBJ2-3	TGTGCCAGCAGCCCCCAGGACACGCAGTATTTT	CASSPQDTQYF
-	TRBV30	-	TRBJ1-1	TGTGCCTGGAGTCGTGGGACATTCACTGAAGCTTTCTTT	CAWSRGTFTEAFF
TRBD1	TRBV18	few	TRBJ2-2	TGTGCCAGCTCACCACCGTACGGGACAGCGAACACCGGGGAGCTGTTTTTT	CASSPPYGTANTGELFF
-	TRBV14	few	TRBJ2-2	TGTGCCAGCAGCCAAGATGGCCTGTTCGGGGAGCTGTTTTTT	CASSQDGLFGELFF
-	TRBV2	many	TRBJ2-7	TGTGCCAGCAGTTTTACTACCTACGAGCAGTACTTC	CASSFTTYEQYF
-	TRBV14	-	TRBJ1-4	TGTGCCAGCAGCCAACAGAGAACAACTAATGAAAAACTGTTTTTT	CASSQQRTTNEKLFF
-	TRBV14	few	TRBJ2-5	TGTGCCAGCAGCCGTGGAGGCGAGACCCAGTACTTC	CASSRGGETQYF
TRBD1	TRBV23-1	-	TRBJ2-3	TGCGCCAGCAGTCAATCAGGACAGGGCACAGATACGCAGTATTTT	CASSQSGQGTDTQYF
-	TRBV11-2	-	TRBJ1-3	TGTGCCAGCAGCTTAACCGGCACCTCTGGAAACACCATATATTTT	CASSLTGTSGNTIYF
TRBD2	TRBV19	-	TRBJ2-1	TGTGCCAGTAGTATAGGGAGTAGCGGGAGGTCCGATGAGCAGTTCTTC	CASSIGSSGRSDEQFF
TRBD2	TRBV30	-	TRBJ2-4	TGTGCCTGGAGTGACCTGTCGAGCGGGAGCGCAACAGCCAAAAACATTCAGTACTTC	CAWSDLSSGSATAKNIQYF
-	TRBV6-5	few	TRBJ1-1	TGTGCCAGCAGCTTTACAGTGAACACTGAAGCTTTCTTT	CASSFTVNTEAFF
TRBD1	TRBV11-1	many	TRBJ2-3	TGTGCCAGCAGCTCCCGAAGGGACAGCGGCGGCACAGATACGCAGTATTTT	CASSSRRDSGGTDTQYF
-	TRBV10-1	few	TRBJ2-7	TGCGCCAGCAGTCCGGGACGGCAAGGCGAGCAGTACTTC	CASSPGRQGEQYF
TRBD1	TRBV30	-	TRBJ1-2	TGTGCCTGGAGCGGGACAGGTTATGGCTACACCTTC	CAWSGTGYGYTF
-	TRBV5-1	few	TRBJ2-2	TGCGCCAGCAGCCTTAGACAGGTCGCGAACACCGGGGAGCTGTTTTTT	CASSLRQVANTGELFF
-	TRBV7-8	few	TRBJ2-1	TGTGCCAGCAGCCTCCCGGGACTGGAGCAGTTCTTC	CASSLPGLEQFF
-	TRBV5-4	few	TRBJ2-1	TGTGCCAGCAGCCCAAGACAGGCTGCCTACAATGAGCAGTTCTTC	CASSPRQAAYNEQFF
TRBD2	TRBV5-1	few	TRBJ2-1	TGCGCCAGCAGCCCTACCGGGACTAGCGGGGACAATGAGCAGTTCTTC	CASSPTGTSGDNEQFF
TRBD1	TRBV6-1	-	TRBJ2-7	TGTGCCAGCAGTCGGGACAGGGGTGACGAGCAGTACTTC	CASSRDRGDEQYF
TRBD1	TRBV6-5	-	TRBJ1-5	TGTGCCAGCAGTCCACAGGGGGCAGGCAATCAGCCCCAGCATTTT	CASSPQGAGNQPQHF
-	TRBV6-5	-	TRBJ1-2	TGTGCCAGCAGCGCCGGGACGGGGAGGGGTGGCTACACCTTC	CASSAGTGRGGYTF
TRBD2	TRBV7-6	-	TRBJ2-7	TGTGCCAGCAGTCGAGGGAGGGACTCCTACGAGCAGTACTTC	CASSRGRDSYEQYF
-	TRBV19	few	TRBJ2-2	TGTGCCAGTAGTATAGGTAGCAAGTTGAGGACCGGGGAGCTGTTTTTT	CASSIGSKLRTGELFF
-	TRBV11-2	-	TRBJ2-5	TGTGCCAGCAGCTTAGAAGGGGAGACCCAGTACTTC	CASSLEGETQYF